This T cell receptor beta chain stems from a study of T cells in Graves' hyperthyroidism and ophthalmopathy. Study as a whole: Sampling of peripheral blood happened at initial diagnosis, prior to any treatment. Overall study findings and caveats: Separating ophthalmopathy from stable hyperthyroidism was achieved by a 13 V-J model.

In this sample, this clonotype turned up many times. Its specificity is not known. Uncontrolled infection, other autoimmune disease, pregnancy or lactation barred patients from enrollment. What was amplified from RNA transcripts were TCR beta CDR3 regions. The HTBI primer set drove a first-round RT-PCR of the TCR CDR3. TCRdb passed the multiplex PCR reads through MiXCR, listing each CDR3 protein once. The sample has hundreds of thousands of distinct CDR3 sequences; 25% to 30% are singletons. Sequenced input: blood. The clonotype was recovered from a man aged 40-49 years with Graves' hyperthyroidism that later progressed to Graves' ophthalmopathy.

CDR3 amino acids: CASSQSDRLNYGYTF. CDR3 coding DNA: TGTGCCAGCAGCCAATCCGACAGACTTAACTATGGCTACACCTTC. The J gene is TRBJ1-2, the V gene TRBV3-1; D possibly corresponds to TRBD1 (5 bases). CDR3 size: 15 residues. Germline V CDR1 and CDR2: LGHDT, YNNKEL (reference sequence). V gave up 2 bases and J gave up 1 base, with 11 bases separating them.